The rows below give T cell receptor beta chains drawn from one sample of a study of blood T cell repertoires in COVID-19. Some clones are missing from TCRdb's copy, which holds only in-frame ones; the method was immunoSEQ multiplex PCR. The profile covers under 150,000 clones, with about four fifths appearing a single time and more than 5% taken by the ten largest. Sequencing input: peripheral blood. The receptors come from a man older than 75 with active or convalescent COVID-19. Each CDR3 is given with its conserved first and last residue. D genes are given only for firm matches. Expanded clones get a size class; other rows say once, few or many, or leave the size out.

16,TRBV5-5,NA,TRBJ1-5,TRBD1,CASSFSRGLEDQPQHF,TGTGCCAGCAGCTTTTCCAGGGGGCTGGAGGATCAGCCCCAGCATTTT
14,TRBV9,NA,TRBJ1-1,NA,CASSGGTPNTEAFF,TGTGCCAGCAGCGGGGGGACACCGAACACTGAAGCTTTCTTT
21,TRBV28,NA,TRBJ1-5,TRBD1,CASSLWVLGRVGQLINQPQHF,TGTGCCAGCAGTTTATGGGTGTTAGGCAGGGTGGGACAGTTAATAAATCAGCCCCAGCATTTT
14,TRBV5-6,once,TRBJ2-5,TRBD1,CASSLSWTGETQYF,TGTGCCAGCAGCTTAAGTTGGACAGGGGAGACCCAGTACTTC
16,TRBV2,NA,TRBJ1-2,TRBD1,CASSTVGQASNYGYTF,TGTGCCAGCAGTACCGTCGGACAGGCTTCTAACTATGGCTACACCTTC
14,TRBV4-1,NA,TRBJ2-3,TRBD1,CASRPGQSTDTQYF,TGCGCCAGCAGGCCGGGACAGAGCACAGATACGCAGTATTTT
16,TRBV20-1,few,TRBJ1-1,NA,CSASAWTQVGSTEAFF,TGCAGTGCTAGTGCCTGGACTCAGGTTGGAAGCACTGAAGCTTTCTTT
15,TRBV4-3,NA,TRBJ2-4,TRBD2,CASSRSTSGGDIQYF,TGCGCCAGCAGCCGGTCGACTAGCGGGGGGGACATTCAGTACTTC
14,TRBV5-4,NA,TRBJ1-1,TRBD1,CASSLQGAETEAFF,TGTGCCAGCAGCCTACAGGGGGCAGAGACTGAAGCTTTCTTT
14,TRBV19,once,TRBJ2-3,TRBD1,CASSMDRGQDTQYF,TGTGCCAGTAGTATGGATAGGGGGCAAGATACGCAGTATTTT
14,TRBV9,NA,TRBJ1-1,NA,CASSVEVGAREAFF,TGTGCCAGCAGCGTAGAAGTGGGGGCCCGGGAAGCTTTCTTT
17,TRBV7-6,NA,TRBJ2-3,NA,CASSLARAGVGTDTQYF,TGTGCCAGCAGCTTAGCGCGGGCAGGGGTCGGTACAGATACGCAGTATTTT
15,TRBV5-1,NA,TRBJ2-7,TRBD2,CASRPSGTSSDEQYF,TGCGCCAGCAGACCATCCGGGACTAGCTCAGACGAGCAGTACTTC
16,TRBV6-6,NA,TRBJ2-7,TRBD2,CASSRLAGGSPYEQYF,TGTGCCAGCAGTCGACTAGCGGGGGGGAGTCCCTACGAGCAGTACTTC
15,TRBV10-3,few,TRBJ2-7,TRBD1,CAIKRTGGVGNEQYF,TGTGCCATCAAGAGGACAGGGGGAGTCGGTAACGAGCAGTACTTC
16,TRBV6-2/TRBV6-3,NA,TRBJ1-5,NA,CASSYSRYDGYQPQHF,TGTGCCAGCAGTTACTCGAGGTATGACGGATATCAGCCCCAGCATTTT
15,TRBV29-1,NA,TRBJ2-1,NA,CSVGYQGGAYNEQFF,TGCAGCGTGGGGTATCAGGGGGGTGCCTACAATGAGCAGTTCTTC
12,TRBV29-1,NA,TRBJ1-1,TRBD1,CSVGPGQGAAFF,TGCAGCGTTGGACCCGGACAGGGCGCGGCTTTCTTT